One sample yielded the 2 T cell receptor beta chains listed below, sequenced in a study of blood T cell repertoires in COVID-19. Some clones are missing from TCRdb's copy, which holds only in-frame ones; the method was immunoSEQ multiplex PCR. The profile shows some 200,000 clones, more than 80% of them singletons. Material: peripheral blood. The origin of the receptors is a woman aged 55-70 years with acute or convalescent COVID-19.

The chain recombines TRBV9 with TRBJ2-7; no clear D gene. Trimming shortened V by 3 bases and J by 0 bases, and 13 bases separated the two germline ends. There are 15 residues in the CDR3. CDR1 and CDR2 (germline): SGDLS, YYNGEE. In DNA, the CDR3 is TGTGCCAGCAGCGGTGGCCAAAGTTTCTCCTACGAGCAGTACTTC. As protein: CASSGGQSFSYEQYF.

The CDR3 reads CASSRTGGYGNTIYF. CDR3 bases: TGTGCCAGCAGTCGGACAGGGGGCTATGGAAACACCATATATTTT. The chain recombines TRBV6-2 or TRBV6-3 with TRBJ1-3; TRBD1 aligns across 11 bases. The V gene end was trimmed by 5 bases and the J gene end by 3 bases; junction bases not matched to a gene: 3. CDR1 and CDR2 from the germline V gene are MNHEY and SVGEGT. The CDR3 loop spans 15 amino acids.